This TCR beta chain was obtained from a study of tumor-infiltrating lymphocytes in primary liver carcinoma. Overall study context: All lesions had stage T1-T3 N0M0 and roughly 4 to 11 cm widths.

This CDR3 is built from 17 residues. Germline CDR1 and CDR2: PRHDT and FYEKMQ (reference sequence). Trimming pared 5 bases from V and 0 bases from J, leaving 18 bases between. Joint extraction of RNA and DNA used roughly 17-32 mg of bulk tissue that was unsorted. This clonotype was seen only a few times. TCR beta cDNA was prepared out of approximately 470 ng total RNA by means of a constant-region primer. Each TCR beta library was derived from three nested multiplex PCR rounds that employed slightly modified ARM-PCR. The two initial PCR rounds, roughly 10 cycles each, used TRBV1-TRBV30 forward and C-beta reverse primers. MiXCR, applied by TCRdb to the multiplex PCR reads, yields one record per CDR3 protein. Of about 120,000 distinct CDR3 sequences in the sample, around 62% were seen once.

Sequencing was carried out using liver tumor tissue from sampling region 1. Indicated subset: tumor region T1, superior pole. J is TRBJ2-3 and V is TRBV13; possibly TRBD1 or TRBD2 for D (7 bases each). The receptor's source is a woman aged 60-75 years with primary liver carcinoma and hepatitis B virus infection. The CDR3 loop is CASSVRGGGRSTDTQYF. The CDR3 nucleotides are TGTGCCAGCAGCGTCAGGGGGGGCGGGAGAAGCACAGATACGCAGTATTTT.